The sequence of this TCR beta chain was determined in a study of blood T cell repertoires in COVID-19. Study overall: There were acute and convalescent COVID-19 samples, and they came from the United States, Italy and Spain.

Assay: immunoSEQ multiplex PCR; the TCRdb copy retains only in-frame clones and omits some. Here the sample spans around 80,000 clones, 65% to 80% being singletons. Germline V CDR1 and CDR2: SNHLY, FYNNEI. V gave up 5 bases and J gave up 1 base; unmatched junction bases: 6. This CDR3 comprises 16 residues. This clone has a single count. The sequencing sample was made of peripheral blood. The chain uses TRBV2 and TRBJ1-4; 8 bases line up with TRBD1. The clonotype was recovered from a woman of 80 years or more with active or convalescent COVID-19. CDR3 DNA sequence: TGTGCCAGCAGTTATACACAGGGGGTAACTAATGAAAAACTGTTTTTT. It yields the protein CASSYTQGVTNEKLFF.